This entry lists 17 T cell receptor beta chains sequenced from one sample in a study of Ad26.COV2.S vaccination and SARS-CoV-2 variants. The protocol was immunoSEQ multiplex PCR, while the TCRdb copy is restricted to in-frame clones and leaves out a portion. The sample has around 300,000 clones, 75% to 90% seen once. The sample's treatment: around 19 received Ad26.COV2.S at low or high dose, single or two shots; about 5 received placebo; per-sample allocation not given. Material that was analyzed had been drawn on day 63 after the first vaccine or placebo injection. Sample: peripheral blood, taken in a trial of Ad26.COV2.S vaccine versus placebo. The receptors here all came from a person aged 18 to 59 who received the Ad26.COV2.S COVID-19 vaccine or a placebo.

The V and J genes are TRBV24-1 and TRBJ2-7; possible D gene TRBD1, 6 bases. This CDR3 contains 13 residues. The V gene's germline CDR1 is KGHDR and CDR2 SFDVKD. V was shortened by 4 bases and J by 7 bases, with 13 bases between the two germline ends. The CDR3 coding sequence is TGTGCCACCAGTGAGGTACAGGGAGAAGAGCAGTACTTC. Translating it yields CATSEVQGEEQYF.

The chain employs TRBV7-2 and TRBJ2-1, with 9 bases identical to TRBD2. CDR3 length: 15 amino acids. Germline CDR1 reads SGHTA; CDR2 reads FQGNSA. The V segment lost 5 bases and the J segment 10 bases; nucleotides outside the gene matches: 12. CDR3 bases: TGTGCCAGCAGCCAAGGTGGTAGCGGGGGAGAAGAGCAGTTCTTC. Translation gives CASSQGGSGGEEQFF.

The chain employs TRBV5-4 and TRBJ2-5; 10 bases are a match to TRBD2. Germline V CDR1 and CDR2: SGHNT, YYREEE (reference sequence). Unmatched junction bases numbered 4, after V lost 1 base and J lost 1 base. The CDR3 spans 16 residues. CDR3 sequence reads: CASSLPPSGSQETQYF. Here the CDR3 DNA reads TGTGCCAGCAGCTTGCCCCCTAGCGGGAGCCAAGAGACCCAGTACTTC.

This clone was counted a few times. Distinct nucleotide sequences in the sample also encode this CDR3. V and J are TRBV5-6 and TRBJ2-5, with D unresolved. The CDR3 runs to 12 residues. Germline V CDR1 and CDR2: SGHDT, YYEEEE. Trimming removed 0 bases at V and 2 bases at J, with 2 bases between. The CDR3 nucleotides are TGTGCCAGCAGCTTGGTACAAGAGACCCAGTACTTC. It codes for CASSLVQETQYF.

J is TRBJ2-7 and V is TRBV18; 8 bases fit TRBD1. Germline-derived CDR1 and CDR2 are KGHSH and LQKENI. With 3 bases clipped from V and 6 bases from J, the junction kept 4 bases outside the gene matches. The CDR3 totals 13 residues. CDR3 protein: CASSPGTGSEQYF. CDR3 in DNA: TGTGCCAGCTCACCGGGGACAGGCTCCGAGCAGTACTTC.

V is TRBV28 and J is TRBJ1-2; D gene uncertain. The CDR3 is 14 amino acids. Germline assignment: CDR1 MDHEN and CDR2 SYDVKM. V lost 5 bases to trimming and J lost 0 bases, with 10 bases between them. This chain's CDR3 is CASSEYTANYGYTF. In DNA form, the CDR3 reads TGTGCCAGCAGTGAATACACCGCTAACTATGGCTACACCTTC.

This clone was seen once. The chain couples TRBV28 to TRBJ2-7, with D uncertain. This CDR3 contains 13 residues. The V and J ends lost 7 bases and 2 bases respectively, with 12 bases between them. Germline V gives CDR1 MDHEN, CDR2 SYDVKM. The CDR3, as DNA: TGTGCCAGCACCTTGTCGGCTGCCTACGAGCAGTACTTC. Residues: CASTLSAAYEQYF.

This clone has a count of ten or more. The CDR3 sequence: CASSVEGAGAFYNEQFF. CDR3 nucleotides: TGTGCCAGCAGCGTAGAGGGAGCGGGGGCCTTCTACAATGAGCAGTTCTTC. This chain links TRBV9 with TRBJ2-1; the match to TRBD2 covers 8 bases. The CDR3 sequence is 17 residues long. With 0 bases clipped from V and 3 bases from J, the junction kept 8 bases outside the gene matches. The germline V gene has CDR1 SGDLS and CDR2 YYNGEE.

The CDR3: CASSIMGDLVNEQFF. The CDR3 DNA reads TGTGCCAGCAGTATAATGGGTGATTTGGTCAATGAGCAGTTCTTC. This chain joins TRBV6-2 or TRBV6-3 and TRBJ2-1; D is ambiguous. CDR1 is MNHEY, CDR2 SVGEGT, per germline. The CDR3 has 15 amino acids. Trimming took 5 bases from V and 6 from J, leaving 17 bases between them.

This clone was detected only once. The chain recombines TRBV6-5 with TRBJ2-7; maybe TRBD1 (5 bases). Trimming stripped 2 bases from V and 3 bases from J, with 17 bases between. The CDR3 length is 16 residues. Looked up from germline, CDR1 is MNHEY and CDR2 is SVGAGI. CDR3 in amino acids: CASSYRPGPFNYEQYF. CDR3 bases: TGTGCCAGCAGTTACCGTCCAGGGCCTTTTAACTACGAGCAGTACTTC.

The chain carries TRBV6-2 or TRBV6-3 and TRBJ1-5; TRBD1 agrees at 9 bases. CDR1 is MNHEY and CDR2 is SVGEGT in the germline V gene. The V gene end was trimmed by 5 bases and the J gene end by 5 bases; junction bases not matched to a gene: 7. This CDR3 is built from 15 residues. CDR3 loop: CASSNPGQGYQPQHF. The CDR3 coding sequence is TGTGCCAGCAGTAATCCAGGACAGGGGTATCAGCCCCAGCATTTT.

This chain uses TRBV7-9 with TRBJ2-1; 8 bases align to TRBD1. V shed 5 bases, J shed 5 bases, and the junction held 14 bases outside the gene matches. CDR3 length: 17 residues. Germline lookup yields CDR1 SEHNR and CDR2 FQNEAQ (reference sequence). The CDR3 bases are TGTGCCAGCAGCCCCCGACAGGGGCGGAGGGGAGACAATGAGCAGTTCTTC. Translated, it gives CASSPRQGRRGDNEQFF.

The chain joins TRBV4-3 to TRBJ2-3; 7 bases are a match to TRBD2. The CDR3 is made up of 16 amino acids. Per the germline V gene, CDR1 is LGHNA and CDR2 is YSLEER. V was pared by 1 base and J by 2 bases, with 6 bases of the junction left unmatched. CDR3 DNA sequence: TGCGCCAGCAGCCAAGGCGTGACTAGCAACACAGATACGCAGTATTTT. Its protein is CASSQGVTSNTDTQYF.

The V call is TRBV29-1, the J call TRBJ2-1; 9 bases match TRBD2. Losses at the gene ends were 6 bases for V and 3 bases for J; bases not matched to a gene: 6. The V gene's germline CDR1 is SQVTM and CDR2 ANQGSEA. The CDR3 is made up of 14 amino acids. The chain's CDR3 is CSVVTSGHYNEQFF. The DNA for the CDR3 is TGCAGCGTGGTGACTAGCGGACACTACAATGAGCAGTTCTTC.

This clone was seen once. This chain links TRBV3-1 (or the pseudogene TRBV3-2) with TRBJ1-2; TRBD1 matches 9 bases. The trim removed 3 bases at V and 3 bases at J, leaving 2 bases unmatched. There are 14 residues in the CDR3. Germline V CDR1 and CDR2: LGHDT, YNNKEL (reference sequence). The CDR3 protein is CASSHGDRDYGYTF. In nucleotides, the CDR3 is TGTGCCAGCAGCCACGGGGACAGGGACTATGGCTACACCTTC.

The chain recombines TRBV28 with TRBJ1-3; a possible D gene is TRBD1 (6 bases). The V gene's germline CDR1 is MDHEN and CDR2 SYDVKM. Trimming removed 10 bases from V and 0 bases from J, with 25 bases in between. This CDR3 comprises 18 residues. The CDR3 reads CATLAGTPSRGSGNTIYF. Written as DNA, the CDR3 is TGTGCCACCCTAGCCGGGACACCCTCCCGAGGCTCTGGAAACACCATATATTTT.

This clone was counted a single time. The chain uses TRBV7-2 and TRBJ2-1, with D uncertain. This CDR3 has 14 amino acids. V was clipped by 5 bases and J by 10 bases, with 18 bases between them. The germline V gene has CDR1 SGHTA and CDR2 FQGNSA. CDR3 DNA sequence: TGTGCCAGCAGCCAAAGGGCGCTACTTCGGGAGCAGTTCTTC. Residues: CASSQRALLREQFF.